The 20 T cell receptor beta chains listed next were all sequenced from one sample in a study of human T cells and chemical hapten exposure. The time point: patch test 2, 6 weeks after DPC sensitization. Treatment defined: therapeutic diphenylcyclopropenone sensitization with weekly scalp DPC. TCRdb re-analysed the RACE reads in MiXCR, keeping a single row per CDR3 protein. The table lists approximately 350,000 distinct CDR3 sequences, over 6% of them singletons, with 4.5% to 6% in the top ten. The input for sequencing was whole blood, taken in connection with sensitization to the hapten diphenylcyclopropenone (DPC). These receptors originate from a woman aged 18-30 years with alopecia areata. Some clones in this sample may be carry-over from other donors' samples.

Ten or more counts support this clonotype. J is TRBJ2-3 and V is TRBV27, with 8 bases that match TRBD2. The CDR3 is 17 amino acids. Trimming took 0 bases from V and 4 from J; bases not matched to a gene: 9. Germline CDR1 is MNHEY and CDR2 is SMNVEV (reference sequence). The CDR3 loop is CASSLSFPSGLADTQYF. In DNA, the CDR3 is TGTGCCAGCAGTTTATCGTTTCCTAGCGGGTTAGCAGATACGCAGTATTTT.

There are many counts of this clonotype. The CDR3 bases are TGCAGCGGCCGGGACTCCTCCGATACGCAGTATTTT. Its protein is CSGRDSSDTQYF. This chain links TRBV29-1 with TRBJ2-3; D may be TRBD2 (6 bases). Germline lookup yields CDR1 SQVTM and CDR2 ANQGSEA. This CDR3 spans 12 amino acids. The ends were cut back, 7 bases at V and 6 bases at J, with 14 bases in the middle.

This sequence joins TRBV10-3 and TRBJ1-1; no reliable D call. Germline CDR1 ENHRY, CDR2 SYGVKD. Deletions cut 11 bases from V and 4 bases from J, with 11 bases between. The CDR3 consists of 11 residues. CDR3 DNA: TGTGCCTATGGGTCGTCCACTGAAGCTTTCTTT. Its protein is CAYGSSTEAFF.

This clonotype was detected only a few times. This chain joins TRBV28 and TRBJ2-4; D possibly corresponds to TRBD1 (7 bases). The CDR3 extends over 14 amino acids. V lost 4 bases to trimming and J lost 4 bases, with 11 bases between them. Germline V CDR1 and CDR2: MDHEN, SYDVKM. The DNA for the CDR3 is TGTGCCAGCAGTTCATCAGGGGGGAAAAACATTCAGTACTTC. Translating gives CASSSSGGKNIQYF.

This clonotype was seen a few times. The V and J genes are TRBV5-1 and TRBJ2-4, with TRBD1 matching 10 bases. CDR1 is SGHRS and CDR2 is YFSETQ in the germline V gene. This CDR3 spans 13 amino acids. J gave up 8 bases and V 3 bases, and 2 bases lay outside the gene matches. CDR3 DNA sequence: TGCGCCAGCAGCTGGGACAGGGGAGACATTCAGTACTTC. Translating gives CASSWDRGDIQYF.

The chain links TRBV5-1 to TRBJ2-1; D ambiguous. The V end lost 2 bases, the J end lost 1 base, and 10 bases lay between the germline ends. The CDR3 is made up of 15 amino acids. Germline assignment: CDR1 SGHRS and CDR2 YFSETQ. The CDR3 region is CASSFRTDSYNEQFF. CDR3 DNA: TGCGCCAGCAGCTTCCGGACGGATTCCTACAATGAGCAGTTCTTC.

This clonotype has just a few counts. The rearrangement links TRBV7-3 to TRBJ1-1; 9 bases align to TRBD1. This CDR3 is 14 amino acids long. The J segment lost 1 base and the V segment lost 5 bases, leaving 2 bases of the junction unmatched. The germline V gene has CDR1 SGHTA and CDR2 FQGTGA. CDR3 bases: TGTGCCAGCAGCGGACAGGGGCCGAACACTGAAGCTTTCTTT. It encodes CASSGQGPNTEAFF.

Ten or more counts support this clonotype. J is TRBJ2-7 and V is TRBV28; D might be TRBD1 (9 bases). V dropped 5 bases and J dropped 2 bases, with 16 bases sitting between them. Per germline, CDR1 MDHEN and CDR2 SYDVKM. This CDR3 has 15 amino acids. The CDR3 DNA reads TGTGCCAGCAGTCATAGCGGGGACAGGGCCTACGAGCAGTACTTC. Translation: CASSHSGDRAYEQYF.

This clonotype was seen a handful of times. This rearrangement joins TRBV5-6 to TRBJ1-4, with D possibly being TRBD1 (5 bases). Trimming cost V 2 bases and J 6 bases, with 8 bases left between them. The germline CDR1 and CDR2 sequences are SGHDT and YYEEEE. The CDR3 runs to 13 residues. The CDR3 sequence is CASSLPGHEKLFF. The CDR3 DNA follows: TGTGCCAGCAGCTTACCGGGGCATGAAAAACTGTTTTTT.

The chain has TRBV7-2 and TRBJ2-5; D possibly corresponds to TRBD1 (6 bases). The CDR3 totals 13 residues. Germline CDR1 and CDR2: SGHTA and FQGNSA. Deletions cut 4 bases from V and 7 bases from J, with 13 bases between. The chain's CDR3 is CASSSNQQGTQYF. The CDR3 DNA follows: TGTGCCAGCAGCTCCAATCAACAGGGGACCCAGTACTTC.

This clonotype was seen more than once but under ten times. The chain joins TRBV29-1 to TRBJ2-7; perhaps D is TRBD1 or TRBD2 (7 bases each). Germline V gene lookup returns CDR1 SQVTM and CDR2 ANQGSEA. This CDR3 spans 13 amino acids. The V end lost 8 bases, the J end lost 4 bases, and 18 bases lay between the germline ends. The CDR3 sequence is CSTRGGQHYEQYF. The CDR3 DNA sequence: TGCAGCACTCGCGGGGGACAGCATTACGAGCAGTACTTC.

The table lists this clonotype with many counts. The chain recombines TRBV20-1 with TRBJ2-4; 7 bases fit TRBD1. From germline, CDR1 is DFQATT and CDR2 SNEGSKA (reference sequence). The CDR3 contains 15 residues. With 6 bases clipped from V and 3 bases from J, the junction kept 11 bases outside the gene matches. CDR3 loop: CSAYPRAGGKNIQYF. The CDR3, as DNA: TGCAGTGCCTACCCTAGGGCAGGGGGCAAAAACATTCAGTACTTC.

V usage is TRBV20-1 and J usage is TRBJ2-3; TRBD1 might be the D (6 bases). V was pared by 5 bases and J by 5 bases, with 14 bases between. Germline-derived CDR1 and CDR2 are DFQATT and SNEGSKA (reference sequence). The CDR3 runs 13 residues. The CDR3 coding sequence is TGCAGTGCTCCTAGAGGGACATTAGATACGCAGTATTTT. Translating it yields CSAPRGTLDTQYF.

The chain uses TRBV6-4 and TRBJ1-5, with TRBD1 as a possible D gene (6 bases). The CDR3 extends over 14 amino acids. V shed 3 bases and J shed 8 bases, with 14 bases lying between them. Germline CDR1 reads MRHNA; CDR2 reads SNTAGT. The CDR3 DNA sequence: TGTGCCAGCAGTGAGGAGGGGGGGGCTAAGCCCCAGCATTTT. It translates to CASSEEGGAKPQHF.

This chain connects TRBV5-1 to TRBJ2-5, with 8 bases fitting TRBD2. This CDR3 is built from 15 residues. Unmatched junction bases numbered 5, after V lost 2 bases and J lost 2 bases. Germline V gene lookup returns CDR1 SGHRS and CDR2 YFSETQ. In DNA form, the CDR3 reads TGCGCCAGCAGCTTTGGAAGCGGGGGACAAGAGACCCAGTACTTC. It yields the protein CASSFGSGGQETQYF.

This clonotype was observed at least ten times. CDR3 sequence reads: CASSFFLNTEAFF. In DNA form, the CDR3 reads TGCGCCAGCAGCTTTTTCCTGAACACTGAAGCTTTCTTT. The chain links TRBV5-1 to TRBJ1-1; D not certain. CDR1 SGHRS and CDR2 YFSETQ come from the germline V gene. CDR3 length: 13 residues. The V end was cut by 2 bases, the J end by 0 bases, with 5 bases between.

This clonotype was recorded many times. The chain has TRBV4-1 and TRBJ2-3; 10 bases fit TRBD2. CDR1 MGHRA and CDR2 YSYEKL come from the germline V gene. The CDR3 length is 17 residues. Losses at the gene ends were 0 bases for V and 5 bases for J; bases not matched to a gene: 8. The CDR3 DNA is TGCGCCAGCAGCCAAGAACACCCCGGGACTAGCGAAGATACGCAGTATTTT. Its protein product is CASSQEHPGTSEDTQYF.

The chain has TRBV7-2 and TRBJ2-3; maybe TRBD2 (6 bases). The V and J ends lost 0 bases and 5 bases respectively, with 12 bases between them. CDR1 and CDR2 from the germline V gene are SGHTA and FQGNSA. This CDR3 spans 15 amino acids. The CDR3 here is CASSLAETRKDTQYF. The CDR3, as DNA: TGTGCCAGCAGCTTAGCGGAGACTAGGAAAGATACGCAGTATTTT.

This clonotype came up many times. The rearrangement joins TRBV9 to TRBJ1-1; D not certain. Per the germline V gene, CDR1 is SGDLS and CDR2 is YYNGEE. Trimming removed 0 bases at V and 3 bases at J, with 9 bases between. CDR3 length: 14 residues. In DNA, the CDR3 is TGTGCCAGCAGCGTAGTTGGTGCGGACACTGAAGCTTTCTTT. Encoded protein: CASSVVGADTEAFF.

This clonotype was counted at least ten times. The rearrangement uses TRBV7-2 and TRBJ1-1; 7 nucleotides align to TRBD1. This CDR3 spans 14 amino acids. CDR1 SGHTA and CDR2 FQGNSA come from the germline V gene. V lost 3 bases and J lost 5; bases outside the gene matches: 6. For the CDR3, the DNA is TGTGCCAGCAGCTTTACAGGGGTAGGGACTGAAGCTTTCTTT. This sequence encodes CASSFTGVGTEAFF.